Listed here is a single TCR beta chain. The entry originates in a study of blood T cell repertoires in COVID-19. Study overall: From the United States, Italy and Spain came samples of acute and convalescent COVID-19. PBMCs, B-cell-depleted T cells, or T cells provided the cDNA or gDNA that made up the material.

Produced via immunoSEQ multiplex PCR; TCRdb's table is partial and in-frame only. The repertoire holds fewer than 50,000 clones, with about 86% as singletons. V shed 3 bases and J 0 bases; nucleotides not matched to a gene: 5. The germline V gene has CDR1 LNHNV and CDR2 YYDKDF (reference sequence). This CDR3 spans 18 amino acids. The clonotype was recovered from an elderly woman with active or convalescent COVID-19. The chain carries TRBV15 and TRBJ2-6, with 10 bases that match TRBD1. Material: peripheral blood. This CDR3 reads CATSRRDRGLSGANVLTF. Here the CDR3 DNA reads TGTGCCACCAGCAGGAGGGACAGGGGACTCTCTGGGGCCAACGTCCTGACTTTC.